This TCR beta chain was sequenced in a study of cytomegalovirus exposure and HLA in healthy donors. On this clone itself: The antigen remains undetermined.

V was shortened by 7 bases and J by 1 base, with 12 bases between the two germline ends. This CDR3 spans 13 amino acids. The germline V gene encodes CDR1 SGHNT and CDR2 YYREEE (reference sequence). Study results and caveats: Testing in vitro showed a few CMV-associated chains specific for CMV antigens.

This PCR relied on a set of 60 Vbeta primers and 13 Jbeta primers. Per the original methods: There were about 88 million unique TCR beta chains by a later count, and approximately 10 million of them were shared. This table comes from immunoSEQ multiplex PCR, and its TCRdb copy is limited to in-frame clones, with some not included. V, J and clone size are those of that table, while D and trimming were read from the DNA. The sample lists about 180,000 clones, 65% to 80% occurring once. The chain employs TRBV5-4 and TRBJ2-7; D might be TRBD2 (5 bases). The sequencing sample was made of PBMCs. This receptor was identified in a woman in her thirties or forties in good health and CMV-seronegative. The CDR3 DNA reads as TGTGCCAGCCGTCCAGCGGTGTCCTACGAGCAGTACTTC. This translates into CASRPAVSYEQYF.